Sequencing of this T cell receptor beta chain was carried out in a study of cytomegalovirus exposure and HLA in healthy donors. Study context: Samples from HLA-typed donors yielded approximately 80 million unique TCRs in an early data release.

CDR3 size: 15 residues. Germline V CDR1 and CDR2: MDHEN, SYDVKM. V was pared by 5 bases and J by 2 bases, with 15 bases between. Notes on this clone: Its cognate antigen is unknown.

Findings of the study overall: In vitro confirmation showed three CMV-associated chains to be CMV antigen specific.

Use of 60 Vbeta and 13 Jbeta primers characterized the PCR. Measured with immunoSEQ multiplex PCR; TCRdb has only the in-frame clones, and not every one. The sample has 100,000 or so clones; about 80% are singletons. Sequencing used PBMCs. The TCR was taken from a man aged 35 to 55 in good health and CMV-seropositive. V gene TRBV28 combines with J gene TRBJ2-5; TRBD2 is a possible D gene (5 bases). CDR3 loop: CASSPAGDPQETQYF. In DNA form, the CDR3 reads TGTGCCAGCAGTCCTGCGGGTGATCCTCAAGAGACCCAGTACTTC.